The T cell receptor beta chain under discussion was sequenced for a study of monozygotic twins with inflammatory bowel disease. Reanalyzing the 5' RACE reads, TCRdb keeps one entry per CDR3 protein, without DNA. The sample has approximately 140,000 distinct CDR3 sequences, and its top ten clones hold approximately 2.5%. This CDR3 is built from 14 residues. Germline V gene sequence: CDR1 SEHNR, CDR2 FQNEAQ (reference sequence). Sequencing was carried out using blood. The chain links TRBV7-9 to TRBJ2-7; there is no DNA to check the TCRdb D call of TRBD1. This TCR came from a human donor with ulcerative colitis or Crohn's disease, or a healthy co-twin of an affected twin (not recorded which). The CDR3 loop is CASSHITGAYEQYF.